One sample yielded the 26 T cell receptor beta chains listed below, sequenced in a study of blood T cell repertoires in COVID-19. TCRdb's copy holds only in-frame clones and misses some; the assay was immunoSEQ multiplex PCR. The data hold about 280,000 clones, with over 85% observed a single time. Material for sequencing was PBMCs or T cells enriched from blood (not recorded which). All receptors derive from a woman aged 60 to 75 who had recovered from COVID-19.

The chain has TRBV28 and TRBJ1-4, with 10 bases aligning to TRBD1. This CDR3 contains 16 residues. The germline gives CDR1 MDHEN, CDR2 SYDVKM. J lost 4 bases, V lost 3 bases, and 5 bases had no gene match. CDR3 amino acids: CASSLRGTGVNEKLFF. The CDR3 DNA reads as TGTGCCAGCAGTTTGAGGGGGACAGGGGTTAATGAAAAACTGTTTTTT. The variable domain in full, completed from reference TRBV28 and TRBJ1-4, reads DVKVTQSSRYLVKRTGEKVFLECVQDMDHENMFWYRQDPGLGLRLIYFSYDVKMKEKGDIPEGYSVSREKKERFSLILESASTNQTSMYLCASSLRGTGVNEKLFFGSGTQLSVL.

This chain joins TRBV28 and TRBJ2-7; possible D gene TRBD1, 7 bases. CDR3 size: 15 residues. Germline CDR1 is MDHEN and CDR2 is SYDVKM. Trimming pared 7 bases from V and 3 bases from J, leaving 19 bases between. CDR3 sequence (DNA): TGTGCCAGCACCATGGGGGGACAGCGCCTCTACGAGCAGTACTTC. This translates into CASTMGGQRLYEQYF.

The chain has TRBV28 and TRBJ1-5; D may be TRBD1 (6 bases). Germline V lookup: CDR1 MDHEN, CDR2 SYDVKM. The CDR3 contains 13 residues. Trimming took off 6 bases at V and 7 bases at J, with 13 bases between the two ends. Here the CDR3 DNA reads TGTGCCAGCAGACCCGAAGGGGGACAGCCCCAGCATTTT. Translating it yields CASRPEGGQPQHF.

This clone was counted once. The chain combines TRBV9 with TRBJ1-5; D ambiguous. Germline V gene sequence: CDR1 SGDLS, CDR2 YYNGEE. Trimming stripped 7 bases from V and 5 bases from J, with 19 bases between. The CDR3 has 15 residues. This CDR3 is CASSFSSSGDQPQHF. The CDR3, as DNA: TGTGCCAGCTCTTTTTCGTCATCCGGGGATCAGCCCCAGCATTTT.

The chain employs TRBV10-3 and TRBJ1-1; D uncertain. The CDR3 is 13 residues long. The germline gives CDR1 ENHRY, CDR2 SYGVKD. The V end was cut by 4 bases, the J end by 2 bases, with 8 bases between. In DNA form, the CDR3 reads TGTGCCATCAGTGTATCCCTTAACACTGAAGCTTTCTTT. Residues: CAISVSLNTEAFF.

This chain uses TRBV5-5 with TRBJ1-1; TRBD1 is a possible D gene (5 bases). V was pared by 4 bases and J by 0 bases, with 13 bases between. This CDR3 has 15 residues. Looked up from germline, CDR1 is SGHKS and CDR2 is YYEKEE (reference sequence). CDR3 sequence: CASSAQVALNTEAFF. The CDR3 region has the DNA TGTGCCAGCAGCGCACAGGTAGCTTTGAACACTGAAGCTTTCTTT.

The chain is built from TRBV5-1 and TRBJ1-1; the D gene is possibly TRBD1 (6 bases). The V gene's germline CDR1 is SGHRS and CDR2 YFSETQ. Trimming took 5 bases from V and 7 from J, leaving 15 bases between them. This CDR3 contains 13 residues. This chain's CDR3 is CASRTTRGGEAFF. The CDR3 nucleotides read TGCGCCAGCAGAACTACGAGAGGGGGTGAAGCTTTCTTT.

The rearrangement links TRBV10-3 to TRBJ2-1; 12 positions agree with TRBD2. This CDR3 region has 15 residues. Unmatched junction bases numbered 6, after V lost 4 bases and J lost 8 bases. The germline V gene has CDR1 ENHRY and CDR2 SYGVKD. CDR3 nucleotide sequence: TGTGCCATCAGTGGACCTAGCGGGAGGGGCGATGAGCAGTTCTTC. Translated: CAISGPSGRGDEQFF.

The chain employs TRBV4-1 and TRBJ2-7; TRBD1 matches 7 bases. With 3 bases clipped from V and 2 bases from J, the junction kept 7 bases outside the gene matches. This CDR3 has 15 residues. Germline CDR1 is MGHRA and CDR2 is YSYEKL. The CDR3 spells CASSHVGQVTYEQYF. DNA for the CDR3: TGCGCCAGCAGCCATGTAGGACAGGTCACCTACGAGCAGTACTTC.

CDR3 in amino acids: CASSLVGGLANTEAFF. In DNA form, the CDR3 reads TGCGCCAGCAGCTTGGTTGGGGGACTTGCAAACACTGAAGCTTTCTTT. This chain connects TRBV5-1 to TRBJ1-1; the D gene is possibly TRBD1 (5 bases). The CDR3 runs to 16 residues. With 0 bases removed from V and 2 bases from J, the gap between germline ends came to 14 bases. From germline, CDR1 is SGHRS and CDR2 YFSETQ.

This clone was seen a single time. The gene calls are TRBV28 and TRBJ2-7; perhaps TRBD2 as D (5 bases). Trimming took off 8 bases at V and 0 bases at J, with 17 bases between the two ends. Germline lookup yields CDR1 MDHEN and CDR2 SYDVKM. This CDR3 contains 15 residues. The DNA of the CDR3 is TGTGCCAGCTCCGGAGCTAGCAGGAGCTCCTACGAGCAGTACTTC. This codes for CASSGASRSSYEQYF.

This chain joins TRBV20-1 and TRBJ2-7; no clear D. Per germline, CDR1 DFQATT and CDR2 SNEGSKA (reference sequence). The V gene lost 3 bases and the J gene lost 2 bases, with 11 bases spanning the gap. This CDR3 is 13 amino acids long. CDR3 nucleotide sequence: TGCAGTGCTAGTTACGGGTCGCCCTACGAGCAGTACTTC. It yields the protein CSASYGSPYEQYF.

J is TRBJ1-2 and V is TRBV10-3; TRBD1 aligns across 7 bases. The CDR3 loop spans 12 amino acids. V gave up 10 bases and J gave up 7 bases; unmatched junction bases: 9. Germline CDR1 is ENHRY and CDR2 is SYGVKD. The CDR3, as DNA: TGTGCCACAAGACAGGGAGGCAGTGGCTACACCTTC. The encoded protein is CATRQGGSGYTF.

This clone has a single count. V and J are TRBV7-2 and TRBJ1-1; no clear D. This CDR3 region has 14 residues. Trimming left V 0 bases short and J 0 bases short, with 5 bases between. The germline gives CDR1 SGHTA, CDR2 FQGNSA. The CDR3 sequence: CASSLAFMNTEAFF. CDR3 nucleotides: TGTGCCAGCAGCTTAGCCTTTATGAACACTGAAGCTTTCTTT.

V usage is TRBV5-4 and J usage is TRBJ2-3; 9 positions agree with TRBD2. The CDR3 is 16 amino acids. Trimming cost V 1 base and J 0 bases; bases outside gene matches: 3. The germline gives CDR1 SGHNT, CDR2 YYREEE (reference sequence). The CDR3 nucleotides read TGTGCCAGCAGCTTGCGACTAGCGGTTAGCACAGATACGCAGTATTTT. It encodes CASSLRLAVSTDTQYF. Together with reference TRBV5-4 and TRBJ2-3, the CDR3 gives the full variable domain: ETGVTQSPTHLIKTRGQQVTLRCSSQSGHNTVSWYQQALGQGPQFIFQYYREEENGRGNFPPRFSGLQFPNYSSELNVNALELDDSALYLCASSLRLAVSTDTQYFGPGTRLTVL.

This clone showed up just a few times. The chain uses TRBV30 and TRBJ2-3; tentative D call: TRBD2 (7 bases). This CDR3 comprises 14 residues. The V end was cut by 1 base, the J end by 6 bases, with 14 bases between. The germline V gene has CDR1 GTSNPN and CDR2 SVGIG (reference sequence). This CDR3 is CAWSAGGRIDTQYF. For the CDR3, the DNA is TGTGCCTGGAGTGCGGGGGGCCGTATCGATACGCAGTATTTT.

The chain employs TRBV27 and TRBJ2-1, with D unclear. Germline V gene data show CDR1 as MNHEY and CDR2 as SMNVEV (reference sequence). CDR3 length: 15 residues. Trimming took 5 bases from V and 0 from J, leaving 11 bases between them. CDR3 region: CASSILASSYNEQFF. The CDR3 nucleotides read TGTGCCAGCAGTATCTTGGCCAGCTCCTACAATGAGCAGTTCTTC.

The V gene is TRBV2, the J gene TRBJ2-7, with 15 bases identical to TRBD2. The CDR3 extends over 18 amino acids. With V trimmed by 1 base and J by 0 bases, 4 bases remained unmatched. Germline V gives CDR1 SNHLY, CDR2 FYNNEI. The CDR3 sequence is CASSEVRTSGRASYEQYF. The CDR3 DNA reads TGTGCCAGCAGTGAAGTTAGGACTAGCGGGAGGGCCTCCTACGAGCAGTACTTC.

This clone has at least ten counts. DNA for the CDR3: TGTGCCAGCAGCCAGGGACAGGGAGAACCCCTCCACTTT. It specifies CASSQGQGEPLHF. The chain joins TRBV7-3 to TRBJ1-6; 9 nucleotides match TRBD1. The CDR3 contains 13 residues. Germline values: CDR1 SGHTA, CDR2 FQGTGA. Losses at the gene ends were 5 bases for V and 12 bases for J; bases not matched to a gene: 5.

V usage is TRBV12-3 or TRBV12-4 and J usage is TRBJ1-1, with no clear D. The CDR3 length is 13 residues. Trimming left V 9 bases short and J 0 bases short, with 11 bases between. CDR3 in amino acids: CASLSTMNTEAFF. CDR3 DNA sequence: TGTGCCAGTTTATCAACTATGAACACTGAAGCTTTCTTT.

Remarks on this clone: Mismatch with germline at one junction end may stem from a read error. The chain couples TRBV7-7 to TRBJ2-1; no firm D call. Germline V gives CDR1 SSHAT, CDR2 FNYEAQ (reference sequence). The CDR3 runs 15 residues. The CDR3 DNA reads TGTGCTAGCAGCCCAGAGTGGAGCACCTACAATGAGCAGTTCTTC. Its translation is CASSPEWSTYNEQFF.

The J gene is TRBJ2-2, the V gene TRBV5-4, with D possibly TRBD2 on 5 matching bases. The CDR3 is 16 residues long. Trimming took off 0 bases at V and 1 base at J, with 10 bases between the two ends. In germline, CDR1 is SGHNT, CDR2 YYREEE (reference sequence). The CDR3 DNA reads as TGTGCCAGCAGCTTGGGAGGGCTATTGAACACCGGGGAGCTGTTTTTT. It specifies CASSLGGLLNTGELFF. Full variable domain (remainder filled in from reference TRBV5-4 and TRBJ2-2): ETGVTQSPTHLIKTRGQQVTLRCSSQSGHNTVSWYQQALGQGPQFIFQYYREEENGRGNFPPRFSGLQFPNYSSELNVNALELDDSALYLCASSLGGLLNTGELFFGEGSRLTVL.

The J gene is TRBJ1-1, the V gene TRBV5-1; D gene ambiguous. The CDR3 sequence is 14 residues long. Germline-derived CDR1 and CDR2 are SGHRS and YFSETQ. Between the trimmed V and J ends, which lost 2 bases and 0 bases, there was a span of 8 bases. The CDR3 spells CASSFDMMNTEAFF. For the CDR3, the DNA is TGCGCCAGCAGCTTCGACATGATGAACACTGAAGCTTTCTTT.

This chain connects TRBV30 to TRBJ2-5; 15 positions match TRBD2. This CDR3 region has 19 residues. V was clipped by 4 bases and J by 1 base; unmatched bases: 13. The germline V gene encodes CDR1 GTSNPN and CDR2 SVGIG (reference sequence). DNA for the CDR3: TGTGCCTGGACGGGACTAGCGGGGGGCTCATCCCTTTTCCAAGAGACCCAGTACTTC. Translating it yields CAWTGLAGGSSLFQETQYF. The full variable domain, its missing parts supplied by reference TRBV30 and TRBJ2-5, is SQTIHQWPATLVQPVGSPLSLECTVEGTSNPNLYWYRQAAGRGLQLLFYSVGIGQISSEVPQNLSASRPQDRQFILSSKKLLLSDSGFYLCAWTGLAGGSSLFQETQYFGPGTRLLVL.

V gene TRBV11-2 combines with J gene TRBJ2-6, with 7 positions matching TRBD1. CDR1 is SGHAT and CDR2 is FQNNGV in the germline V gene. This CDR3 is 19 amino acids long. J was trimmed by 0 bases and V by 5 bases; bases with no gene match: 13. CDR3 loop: CASSPLGYRGFSGANVLTF. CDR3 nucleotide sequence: TGTGCCAGCAGCCCCCTGGGCTACAGGGGATTCTCTGGGGCCAACGTCCTGACTTTC.

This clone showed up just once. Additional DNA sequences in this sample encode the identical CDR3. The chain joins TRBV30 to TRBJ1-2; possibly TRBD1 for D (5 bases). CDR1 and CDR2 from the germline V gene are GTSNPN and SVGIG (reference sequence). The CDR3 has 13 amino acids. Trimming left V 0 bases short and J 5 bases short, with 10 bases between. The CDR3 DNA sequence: TGTGCCTGGAGTGTACGCGGGGGGTATGGCTACACCTTC. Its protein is CAWSVRGGYGYTF. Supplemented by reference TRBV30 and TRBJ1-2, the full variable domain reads SQTIHQWPATLVQPVGSPLSLECTVEGTSNPNLYWYRQAAGRGLQLLFYSVGIGQISSEVPQNLSASRPQDRQFILSSKKLLLSDSGFYLCAWSVRGGYGYTFGSGTRLTVV.